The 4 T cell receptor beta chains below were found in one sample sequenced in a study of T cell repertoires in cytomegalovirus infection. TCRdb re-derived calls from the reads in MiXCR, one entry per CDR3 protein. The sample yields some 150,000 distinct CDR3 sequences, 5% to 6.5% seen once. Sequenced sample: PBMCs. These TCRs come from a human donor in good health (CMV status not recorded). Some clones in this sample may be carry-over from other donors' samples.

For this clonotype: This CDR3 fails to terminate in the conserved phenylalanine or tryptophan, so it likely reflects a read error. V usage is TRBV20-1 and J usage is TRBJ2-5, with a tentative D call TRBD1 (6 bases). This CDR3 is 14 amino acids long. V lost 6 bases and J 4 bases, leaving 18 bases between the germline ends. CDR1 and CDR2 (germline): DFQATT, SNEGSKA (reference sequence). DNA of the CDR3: TGCAGTGCAGGCCGGTGGGGGCCCGGAGAGACCCAGTACTCC. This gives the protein CSAGRWGPGETQYS.

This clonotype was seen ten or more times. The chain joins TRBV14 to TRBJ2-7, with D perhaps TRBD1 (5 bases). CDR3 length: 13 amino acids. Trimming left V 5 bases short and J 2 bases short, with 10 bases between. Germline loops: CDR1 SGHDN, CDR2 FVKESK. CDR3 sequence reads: CASSVPDTYEQYF. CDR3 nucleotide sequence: TGTGCCAGCAGCGTCCCGGACACCTACGAGCAGTACTTC. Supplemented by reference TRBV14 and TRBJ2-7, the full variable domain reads EAGVTQFPSHSVIEKGQTVTLRCDPISGHDNLYWYRRVMGKEIKFLLHFVKESKQDESGMPNNRFLAERTGGTYSTLKVQPAELEDSGVYFCASSVPDTYEQYFGPGTRLTVT.

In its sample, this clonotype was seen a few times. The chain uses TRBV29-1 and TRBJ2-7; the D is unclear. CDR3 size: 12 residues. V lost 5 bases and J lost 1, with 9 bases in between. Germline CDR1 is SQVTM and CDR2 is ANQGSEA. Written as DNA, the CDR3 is TGCAGCGTTCTCCGGAGTTCCTACGAGCAGTACTTC. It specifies CSVLRSSYEQYF.

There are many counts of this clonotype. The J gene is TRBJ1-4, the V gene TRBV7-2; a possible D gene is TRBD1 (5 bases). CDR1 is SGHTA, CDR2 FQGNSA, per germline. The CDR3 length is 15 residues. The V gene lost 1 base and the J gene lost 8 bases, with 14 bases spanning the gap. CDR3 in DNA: TGTGCCAGCAGCTTAGGCAGGGTTCGAGAGGAAAAACTGTTTTTT. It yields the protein CASSLGRVREEKLFF.